The next 22 T cell receptor beta chains were all read from a single sample in a study of chemoradiotherapy in HPV16-positive cancers. The repertoire was sequenced with immunoSEQ multiplex PCR; TCRdb's copy has only in-frame clones and lacks some. The sample records approximately 11,000 clones, 90% being singletons. This sample was taken from a patient who underwent chemoradiotherapy. Source of these receptors: a human donor with HPV-associated anogenital cancer.

V gene TRBV19 combines with J gene TRBJ2-1; D gene unclear. Deletions cut 5 bases from V and 6 bases from J, with 11 bases between. Per the germline V gene, CDR1 is LNHDA and CDR2 is SQIVND (reference sequence). The CDR3 extends over 13 amino acids. The CDR3 loop is CASSGEVSNEQFF. The DNA of the CDR3 is TGTGCCAGTAGTGGAGAGGTCTCCAATGAGCAGTTCTTC.

The rearrangement joins TRBV7-2 to TRBJ2-5; weak D call: TRBD2 (6 bases). In germline, CDR1 is SGHTA, CDR2 FQGNSA. V gave up 2 bases and J gave up 5 bases, with 15 bases separating them. CDR3 length: 15 residues. The CDR3 sequence is CASSLLWGRGETQYF. CDR3 sequence (DNA): TGTGCCAGCAGCTTACTCTGGGGCCGGGGGGAGACCCAGTACTTC.

CDR3 nucleotide sequence: TGTGCCAGCAGCCAAACCCGCCCGGGACTAGCGGGTTTGGGCACAGATACGCAGTATTTT. This gives the protein CASSQTRPGLAGLGTDTQYF. V and J are TRBV27 and TRBJ2-3, with 12 bases matching TRBD2. CDR3 length equals 20 residues. V dropped 6 bases and J dropped 1; count of bases not matched to a gene: 17. In germline, CDR1 is MNHEY, CDR2 SMNVEV (reference sequence).

V is TRBV29-1 and J is TRBJ1-2, with unresolved D. CDR3 length: 13 residues. CDR1 and CDR2 (germline): SQVTM, ANQGSEA. Trimming cost V 5 bases and J 5 bases, with 15 bases left between them. This chain's CDR3 is CSVREDGFYGYTF. The CDR3 DNA reads as TGCAGCGTTAGAGAGGACGGCTTTTATGGCTACACCTTC.

This clone is large by share. This chain connects TRBV11-2 to TRBJ1-3, with D unclear. The V gene lost 0 bases and the J gene lost 6 bases, with 6 bases spanning the gap. CDR3 length: 13 residues. Germline V gene lookup returns CDR1 SGHAT and CDR2 FQNNGV. CDR3 in amino acids: CASSLELKNTIYF. CDR3 bases: TGTGCCAGCAGCTTAGAACTCAAAAACACCATATATTTT. Drawing the rest from reference TRBV11-2 and TRBJ1-3, the complete variable domain is EAGVAQSPRYKIIEKRQSVAFWCNPISGHATLYWYQQILGQGPKLLIQFQNNGVVDDSQLPKDRFSAERLKGVDSTLKIQPAKLEDSAVYLCASSLELKNTIYFGEGSWLTVV.

J is TRBJ2-1 and V is TRBV6-1; 10 bases map to TRBD2. Germline trimming cut 8 bases from V and 7 bases from J; bases unmatched to any gene: 8. Germline lookup yields CDR1 MNHNS and CDR2 SASEGT. This CDR3 has 14 residues. The CDR3 here is CASDPGLALNEQFF. The CDR3 nucleotides read TGTGCCAGCGATCCGGGACTAGCGTTGAATGAGCAGTTCTTC.

The chain couples TRBV28 to TRBJ2-7; D unresolved. The CDR3 is 11 amino acids. V was pared by 2 bases and J by 4 bases, with 3 bases between. The germline gives CDR1 MDHEN, CDR2 SYDVKM. The CDR3 coding sequence is TGTGCCAGCAGTTTAGGATACGAGCAGTACTTC. It is translated as CASSLGYEQYF.

This chain connects TRBV6-5 to TRBJ1-1, with D hard to call. Germline V gives CDR1 MNHEY, CDR2 SVGAGI. This CDR3 comprises 12 residues. The germline V and J ends were trimmed by 2 bases and 6 bases, with 7 bases remaining between them. CDR3 sequence: CASSYRASEAFF. In DNA form, the CDR3 reads TGTGCCAGCAGTTACAGGGCTTCTGAAGCTTTCTTT.

V usage is TRBV12-5 and J usage is TRBJ1-2; possibly TRBD1 for D (6 bases). The V gene lost 0 bases and the J gene lost 4 bases, with 12 bases spanning the gap. This CDR3 is 15 amino acids long. The V gene's germline CDR1 is LGHNT and CDR2 FRNRAP. In DNA form, the CDR3 reads TGTGCTAGTGGTTTGGTAGGAGGGGGAACCTATGGCTACACCTTC. Protein product: CASGLVGGGTYGYTF. The full variable domain, rest sourced from reference TRBV12-5 and TRBJ1-2, is DARVTQTPRHKVTEMGQEVTMRCQPILGHNTVFWYRQTMMQGLELLAYFRNRAPLDDSGMPKDRFSAEMPDATLATLKIQPSEPRDSAVYFCASGLVGGGTYGYTFGSGTRLTVV.

Here the CDR3 reads CASSLAWGERYTF. CDR3 in DNA: TGTGCCAGCAGCTTAGCGTGGGGCGAGCGCTACACCTTC. This chain links TRBV11-2 with TRBJ1-2; tentative D call: TRBD1 (5 bases). CDR1 and CDR2 from the germline V gene are SGHAT and FQNNGV. Trimming pared 1 base from V and 9 bases from J, leaving 12 bases between. This CDR3 comprises 13 residues.

This clone was counted a single time. This chain joins TRBV13 and TRBJ2-5; D is ambiguous. The CDR3 is 11 amino acids. Germline V gene lookup returns CDR1 PRHDT and CDR2 FYEKMQ (reference sequence). V lost 3 bases and J 5 bases, leaving 4 bases between the germline ends. Here the CDR3 DNA reads TGTGCCAGCAGCTTGACCGAGACCCAGTACTTC. This codes for CASSLTETQYF. The complete variable domain, with remaining parts taken from reference TRBV13 and TRBJ2-5, reads AAGVIQSPRHLIKEKRETATLKCYPIPRHDTVYWYQQGPGQDPQFLISFYEKMQSDKGSIPDRFSAQQFSDYHSELNMSSLELGDSALYFCASSLTETQYFGPGTRLLVL.

V and J are TRBV11-2 and TRBJ2-5; 11 bases align to TRBD1. This CDR3 has 13 residues. Germline V gene sequence: CDR1 SGHAT, CDR2 FQNNGV. J was trimmed by 10 bases and V by 5 bases; bases with no gene match: 6. The CDR3, as DNA: TGTGCCAGCAGCCCGGGGACAGGGGGACACCAGTACTTC. It codes for CASSPGTGGHQYF.

The rearrangement links TRBV27 to TRBJ2-7, with TRBD2 matching over 11 bases. Germline values: CDR1 MNHEY, CDR2 SMNVEV (reference sequence). V dropped 7 bases and J dropped 3; count of bases not matched to a gene: 5. This CDR3 is built from 14 residues. The CDR3 bases are TGTGCCAGCACCCTGACTAGCGGGAACTACGAGCAGTACTTC. Translation: CASTLTSGNYEQYF.

V gene TRBV7-8 combines with J gene TRBJ1-1, with TRBD1 matching 7 bases. Germline CDR1 is SGHVS and CDR2 is FQNEAQ. V shed 3 bases, J shed 4 bases, and the junction held 8 bases outside the gene matches. The CDR3 contains 15 residues. The CDR3 reads CASSFDRAQFTEAFF. Here the CDR3 DNA reads TGTGCCAGCAGCTTCGACAGGGCGCAATTCACTGAAGCTTTCTTT.

V usage is TRBV25-1 and J usage is TRBJ2-7; D is ambiguous. The germline V and J ends were trimmed by 3 bases and 2 bases, with 11 bases remaining between them. The CDR3 sequence is 14 residues long. Germline V gene lookup returns CDR1 MGHDK and CDR2 SYGVNS. This CDR3 reads CASSDVDRAYEQYF. In DNA, the CDR3 is TGTGCCAGCAGTGACGTCGACCGAGCCTACGAGCAGTACTTC.

J is TRBJ1-2 and V is TRBV29-1, with a possible D match to TRBD1 (5 bases). Per the germline V gene, CDR1 is SQVTM and CDR2 is ANQGSEA. Trimming removed 5 bases at V and 4 bases at J, with 8 bases between. This CDR3 region has 11 residues. The CDR3 DNA reads TGCAGCGTTCCAACAGGCTATGGCTACACCTTC. It translates to CSVPTGYGYTF.

V and J are TRBV6-5 and TRBJ2-7; TRBD1 is a possible D gene (6 bases). CDR1 is MNHEY and CDR2 is SVGAGI in the germline V gene. V was shortened by 5 bases and J by 0 bases, with 11 bases between the two germline ends. CDR3 length: 14 amino acids. The DNA for the CDR3 is TGTGCCAGCAGTCAACAGGGTGTCTCCTACGAGCAGTACTTC. Residues: CASSQQGVSYEQYF.

The chain carries TRBV5-6 and TRBJ1-2; 8 nucleotides align to TRBD1. J lost 8 bases, V lost 0 bases, and 12 bases had no gene match. The CDR3 spans 16 residues. Germline V gene lookup returns CDR1 SGHDT and CDR2 YYEEEE. The CDR3 DNA sequence: TGTGCCAGCAGCTTGGGAAGGACAGGGCGGGTTTGGGGCTACACCTTC. As protein: CASSLGRTGRVWGYTF. The full variable domain, its missing parts supplied by reference TRBV5-6 and TRBJ1-2, is DAGVTQSPTHLIKTRGQQVTLRCSPKSGHDTVSWYQQALGQGPQFIFQYYEEEERQRGNFPDRFSGHQFPNYSSELNVNALLLGDSALYLCASSLGRTGRVWGYTFGSGTRLTVV.

This sequence joins TRBV7-3 and TRBJ2-5; D possibly corresponds to TRBD2 (5 bases). The CDR3 contains 15 residues. Germline CDR1 is SGHTA and CDR2 is FQGTGA. With 0 bases removed from V and 5 bases from J, the gap between germline ends came to 13 bases. CDR3 in DNA: TGTGCCAGCAGCTTAACGTCAGAGGGTTGGGAGACCCAGTACTTC. This encodes CASSLTSEGWETQYF.

This clone was recorded a few times. The chain links TRBV6-6 to TRBJ2-5, with 14 bases lining up with TRBD2. The CDR3 loop spans 15 amino acids. J gave up 4 bases and V 6 bases, and 4 bases lay outside the gene matches. Per germline, CDR1 MNHNY and CDR2 SVGAGI (reference sequence). Here the CDR3 reads CASSRTSGRSETQYF. The CDR3 coding sequence is TGTGCCAGCAGCAGGACTAGCGGGAGGTCAGAGACCCAGTACTTC.

This clone has just one count. The chain has TRBV11-2 and TRBJ2-7; the D is unclear. CDR1 is SGHAT and CDR2 is FQNNGV in the germline V gene. CDR3 length: 14 amino acids. V lost 0 bases to trimming and J lost 0 bases, with 6 bases between them. Written as DNA, the CDR3 is TGTGCCAGCAGCTTAGACAGGTCCTCCTACGAGCAGTACTTC. It yields the protein CASSLDRSSYEQYF.

The chain recombines TRBV6-5 with TRBJ2-7; the D is unclear. Looked up from germline, CDR1 is MNHEY and CDR2 is SVGAGI. This CDR3 contains 13 residues. Trimming left V 0 bases short and J 3 bases short, with 6 bases between. CDR3 coding DNA: TGTGCCAGCAGTTACTCTAGGGTCTACGAGCAGTACTTC. Encoded protein: CASSYSRVYEQYF.